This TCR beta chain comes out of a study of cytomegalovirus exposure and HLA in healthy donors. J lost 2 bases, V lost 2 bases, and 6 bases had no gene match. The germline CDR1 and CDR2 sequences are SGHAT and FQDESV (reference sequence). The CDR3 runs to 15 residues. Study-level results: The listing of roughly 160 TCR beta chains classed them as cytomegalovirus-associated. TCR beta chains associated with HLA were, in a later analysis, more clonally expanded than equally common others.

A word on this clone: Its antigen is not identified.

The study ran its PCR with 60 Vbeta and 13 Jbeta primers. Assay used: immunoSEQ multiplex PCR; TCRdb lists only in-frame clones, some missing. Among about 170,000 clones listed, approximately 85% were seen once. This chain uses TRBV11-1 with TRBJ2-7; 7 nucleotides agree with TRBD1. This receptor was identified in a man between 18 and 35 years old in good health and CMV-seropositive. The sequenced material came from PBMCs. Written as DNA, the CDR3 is TGTGCCAGCAGCTTACCCGACGGACAGGCCTACGAGCAGTACTTC. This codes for CASSLPDGQAYEQYF.